This T cell receptor beta chain was obtained from a study of blood T cell repertoires in COVID-19. In the study overall: Specimens from acute and convalescent COVID-19 originated in the United States, Italy and Spain. Nucleic acid was either cDNA or gDNA, and it came from T cells, B-cell-depleted T cells, or PBMCs.

The V gene lost 0 bases and the J gene lost 4 bases, with 11 bases spanning the gap. The germline gives CDR1 LGHNA, CDR2 YNFKEQ. The CDR3 sequence is 15 residues long. In the authors' methods: Quantification of nucleated cells was approximated via reference gene primer amplification. Profiled with immunoSEQ multiplex PCR; TCRdb holds only in-frame clones, not every one. From that table come the V and J calls and clone size; the DNA was used to work out D and trimming. This table has under 200,000 clones, around four fifths appearing once. Seattle participants joined during active infection and were tracked over time.

Sequencing was performed on peripheral blood. The sequence came from a man aged 55 to 70 with COVID-19, enrolled during active disease. The chain carries TRBV4-2 and TRBJ2-3; a possible D gene is TRBD2 (6 bases). The CDR3 spells CASSQEEGRPDTQYF. The CDR3, as DNA: TGTGCCAGCAGCCAAGAGGAGGGCCGCCCAGATACGCAGTATTTT.